These T cell receptor beta chains were read from a single sample in a study of T cell responses to AZD1222 COVID-19 vaccine. The table came from immunoSEQ multiplex PCR; TCRdb's copy has only in-frame clones and leaves some out. The sample lists over 130,000 clones; about 90% were seen once. The sample was peripheral blood, taken on day 0 of AZD1222 vaccination. Receptor source: an adult in good health. Each CDR3 is given with its conserved first and last residue. D genes are given only for firm matches. Clone sizes are given selectively: once, few, many, or a class where the clone is expanded.

abundance: -; j_gene: TRBJ2-1; v_gene: TRBV28; d_gene: -; CDR3aa: CASSLNSGYEQFF; CDR3nt: TGTGCCAGCAGTTTAAATAGCGGTTATGAGCAGTTCTTC
abundance: -; j_gene: TRBJ1-2; v_gene: TRBV10-3; d_gene: -; CDR3aa: CAISETTGLNYGYTF; CDR3nt: TGTGCCATCAGTGAAACCACAGGGTTAAACTATGGCTACACCTTC
abundance: -; j_gene: TRBJ2-7; v_gene: TRBV12-3/TRBV12-4; d_gene: -; CDR3aa: CASSYLGIDEQYF; CDR3nt: TGTGCCAGCAGCTACCTGGGGATCGACGAGCAGTACTTC
abundance: -; j_gene: TRBJ2-3; v_gene: TRBV14; d_gene: -; CDR3aa: CASSYAPLRDDTQYF; CDR3nt: TGTGCCAGCAGCTATGCCCCCCTCCGGGACGATACGCAGTATTTT
abundance: -; j_gene: TRBJ2-7; v_gene: TRBV3-1/TRBV3-2; d_gene: -; CDR3aa: CASSQGLYEQYF; CDR3nt: TGTGCCAGCAGCCAAGGCCTCTACGAGCAGTACTTC
abundance: -; j_gene: TRBJ2-1; v_gene: TRBV5-1; d_gene: TRBD2; CDR3aa: CASSWGLNNEQFF; CDR3nt: TGCGCCAGCAGCTGGGGACTAAACAATGAGCAGTTCTTC
abundance: -; j_gene: TRBJ2-6; v_gene: TRBV6-2/TRBV6-3; d_gene: TRBD2; CDR3aa: CASSYPGGSGANVLTF; CDR3nt: TGTGCCAGCAGTTACCCGGGGGGGTCTGGGGCCAACGTCCTGACTTTC
abundance: -; j_gene: TRBJ2-7; v_gene: TRBV15; d_gene: -; CDR3aa: CATSRGELVGYEQYF; CDR3nt: TGTGCCACCAGCAGGGGGGAACTCGTGGGATACGAGCAGTACTTC
abundance: -; j_gene: TRBJ2-1; v_gene: TRBV9; d_gene: TRBD2; CDR3aa: CASSLREGEQFF; CDR3nt: TGTGCCAGCAGCCTCCGGGAGGGTGAGCAGTTCTTC
abundance: -; j_gene: TRBJ2-3; v_gene: TRBV10-3; d_gene: -; CDR3aa: CAISERPERDTQYF; CDR3nt: TGTGCCATCAGTGAACGGCCGGAGAGAGATACGCAGTATTTT
abundance: -; j_gene: TRBJ1-2; v_gene: TRBV28; d_gene: TRBD1; CDR3aa: CASSTTGTVYGYTF; CDR3nt: TGTGCCAGCAGTACTACCGGGACAGTCTATGGCTACACCTTC
abundance: -; j_gene: TRBJ2-6; v_gene: TRBV18; d_gene: -; CDR3aa: CASSPISGANVLTF; CDR3nt: TGTGCCAGCTCACCAATTTCCGGGGCCAACGTCCTGACTTTC
abundance: -; j_gene: TRBJ2-2; v_gene: TRBV27; d_gene: -; CDR3aa: CASSLRGFFGELFF; CDR3nt: TGTGCCAGCAGTTTACGAGGGTTCTTCGGGGAGCTGTTTTTT
abundance: -; j_gene: TRBJ2-5; v_gene: TRBV6-5; d_gene: TRBD2; CDR3aa: CASTQASGETQYF; CDR3nt: TGTGCCAGCACCCAAGCTAGCGGAGAGACCCAGTACTTC
abundance: -; j_gene: TRBJ2-1; v_gene: TRBV7-2; d_gene: TRBD2; CDR3aa: CASSLEAGGWNEQFF; CDR3nt: TGTGCCAGCAGCTTAGAGGCGGGAGGTTGGAATGAGCAGTTCTTC
abundance: -; j_gene: TRBJ2-3; v_gene: TRBV3-1/TRBV3-2; d_gene: TRBD2; CDR3aa: CASSQGTSGRVGTDTQYF; CDR3nt: TGTGCCAGCAGCCAAGGGACTAGCGGGAGGGTAGGCACAGATACGCAGTATTTT
abundance: -; j_gene: TRBJ2-6; v_gene: TRBV7-9; d_gene: -; CDR3aa: CASIPTSGANVLTF; CDR3nt: TGTGCCAGCATACCGACCTCTGGGGCCAACGTCCTGACTTTC
abundance: -; j_gene: TRBJ1-5; v_gene: TRBV19; d_gene: -; CDR3aa: CASSISDYSNQPQHF; CDR3nt: TGTGCCAGTAGTATATCGGACTATTCTAATCAGCCCCAGCATTTT
abundance: -; j_gene: TRBJ2-7; v_gene: TRBV6-5; d_gene: TRBD1; CDR3aa: CASRYYQGAKQYF; CDR3nt: TGTGCCAGCAGATACTACCAGGGGGCCAAGCAGTACTTC
abundance: -; j_gene: TRBJ2-4; v_gene: TRBV2; d_gene: -; CDR3aa: CASSETGELAKNIQYF; CDR3nt: TGTGCCAGCAGTGAGACGGGAGAGCTAGCCAAAAACATTCAGTACTTC
abundance: -; j_gene: TRBJ2-1; v_gene: TRBV7-2; d_gene: -; CDR3aa: CASSPYMTSQGDGEQFF; CDR3nt: TGTGCCAGCAGCCCCTACATGACTAGTCAGGGTGACGGTGAGCAGTTCTTC
abundance: -; j_gene: TRBJ1-3; v_gene: TRBV27; d_gene: -; CDR3aa: CASSFRVDTGNTIYF; CDR3nt: TGTGCCAGCAGTTTTAGGGTCGATACGGGAAACACCATATATTTT
abundance: once; j_gene: TRBJ2-3; v_gene: TRBV12-5; d_gene: -; CDR3aa: CASGDYRTDTQYF; CDR3nt: TGTGCTAGTGGGGACTACCGCACAGATACGCAGTATTTT
abundance: -; j_gene: TRBJ1-5; v_gene: TRBV19; d_gene: -; CDR3aa: CASRTPGTGTHSNQPQHF; CDR3nt: TGTGCCAGTAGGACACCGGGGACCGGGACACACTCCAATCAGCCCCAGCATTTT
abundance: -; j_gene: TRBJ2-1; v_gene: TRBV5-6; d_gene: TRBD1; CDR3aa: CASSLFKTGLDNEQFF; CDR3nt: TGTGCCAGCAGCTTGTTTAAGACAGGGCTGGACAATGAGCAGTTCTTC
abundance: -; j_gene: TRBJ1-3; v_gene: TRBV5-1; d_gene: -; CDR3aa: CASSLDRISGNTIYF; CDR3nt: TGCGCCAGCAGCTTGGACAGGATCTCTGGAAACACCATATATTTT
abundance: -; j_gene: TRBJ1-6; v_gene: TRBV28; d_gene: -; CDR3aa: CATLILGGTPLHF; CDR3nt: TGTGCCACACTCATCCTGGGGGGGACACCCCTCCACTTT
abundance: -; j_gene: TRBJ2-3; v_gene: TRBV27; d_gene: -; CDR3aa: CASRPPRGLHTTDTQYF; CDR3nt: TGTGCCAGCAGGCCACCTCGGGGCTTACATACCACAGATACGCAGTATTTT
abundance: -; j_gene: TRBJ1-5; v_gene: TRBV5-5; d_gene: -; CDR3aa: CASSLFGDPGNQPQHF; CDR3nt: TGTGCCAGCAGCTTGTTCGGGGACCCTGGCAATCAGCCCCAGCATTTT
abundance: -; j_gene: TRBJ1-1; v_gene: TRBV18; d_gene: -; CDR3aa: CASSPPTTGNTEAFF; CDR3nt: TGTGCCAGCTCACCTCCTACGACAGGGAACACTGAAGCTTTCTTT
abundance: -; j_gene: TRBJ1-5; v_gene: TRBV6-5; d_gene: -; CDR3aa: CASSYSADGGQPQHF; CDR3nt: TGTGCCAGCAGTTACTCAGCGGACGGAGGACAGCCCCAGCATTTT
abundance: -; j_gene: TRBJ1-2; v_gene: TRBV4-3; d_gene: -; CDR3aa: CASSQDSPGTDGYTF; CDR3nt: TGCGCCAGCAGCCAAGACTCGCCAGGGACGGATGGCTACACCTTC
abundance: -; j_gene: TRBJ2-7; v_gene: TRBV19; d_gene: TRBD1; CDR3aa: CASMEGQGAYEQYF; CDR3nt: TGTGCCAGTATGGAGGGACAGGGAGCCTACGAGCAGTACTTC
abundance: -; j_gene: TRBJ1-4; v_gene: TRBV7-9; d_gene: -; CDR3aa: CASSSGHSTNEKLFF; CDR3nt: TGTGCCAGCAGTTCGGGACATTCAACTAATGAAAAACTGTTTTTT
abundance: -; j_gene: TRBJ2-2; v_gene: TRBV5-1; d_gene: TRBD1; CDR3aa: CASSFSPGTGFTGELFF; CDR3nt: TGCGCCAGCAGCTTCTCCCCGGGGACAGGGTTCACCGGGGAGCTGTTTTTT
abundance: -; j_gene: TRBJ1-2; v_gene: TRBV6-5; d_gene: -; CDR3aa: CASSYAGAGPNYGYTF; CDR3nt: TGTGCCAGCAGTTACGCGGGTGCAGGACCTAACTATGGCTACACCTTC
abundance: -; j_gene: TRBJ2-2; v_gene: TRBV11-2; d_gene: -; CDR3aa: CASSLVQGSTGELFF; CDR3nt: TGTGCCAGCAGCTTAGTGCAGGGGAGCACCGGGGAGCTGTTTTTT
abundance: -; j_gene: TRBJ1-5; v_gene: TRBV10-3; d_gene: -; CDR3aa: CAISGGGRSNQPQHF; CDR3nt: TGTGCCATCAGCGGGGGAGGACGGAGCAATCAGCCCCAGCATTTT
abundance: -; j_gene: TRBJ1-1; v_gene: TRBV19; d_gene: -; CDR3aa: CASSPDGSTEAFF; CDR3nt: TGTGCCAGTAGCCCCGATGGAAGCACTGAAGCTTTCTTT
abundance: -; j_gene: TRBJ2-1; v_gene: TRBV28; d_gene: -; CDR3aa: CATTMGGQKYNEQFF; CDR3nt: TGTGCCACCACTATGGGGGGACAGAAGTACAATGAGCAGTTCTTC
abundance: -; j_gene: TRBJ2-7; v_gene: TRBV18; d_gene: -; CDR3aa: CASSPSAKGEQYF; CDR3nt: TGTGCCAGCTCGCCCTCAGCTAAGGGCGAGCAGTACTTC